Detailed here is one T cell receptor beta chain. Its specificity is unknown. The data are from a study of T cell responses to AZD1222 COVID-19 vaccine. Overall study results and limits: All repertoire sampling was performed exclusively after the peak T cell response. Researchers report vaccine-associated CD4 TCRs spanning spike, with dominance at 160-218 and 743-854. Clonal diversity may have been underestimated, and the donors were mostly white British, with more females than males.

TCRdb's copy holds only in-frame clones and misses some; the assay was immunoSEQ multiplex PCR. The sample holds over 100,000 clones, more than 80% seen once. The V gene's germline CDR1 is MGHRA and CDR2 YSYEKL. The length of the CDR3 is 17 residues. Trimming pared 6 bases from V and 7 bases from J, leaving 25 bases between. Sequenced material: peripheral blood, taken on day 0 of AZD1222 vaccination. The chain has TRBV4-1 and TRBJ2-1, with D maybe TRBD2 (6 bases). This TCR came from an adult in good health. Here the CDR3 reads CASRKEVAVARTNEQFF. CDR3 DNA sequence: TGCGCCAGCAGGAAGGAGGTAGCGGTCGCCAGGACGAATGAGCAGTTCTTC.